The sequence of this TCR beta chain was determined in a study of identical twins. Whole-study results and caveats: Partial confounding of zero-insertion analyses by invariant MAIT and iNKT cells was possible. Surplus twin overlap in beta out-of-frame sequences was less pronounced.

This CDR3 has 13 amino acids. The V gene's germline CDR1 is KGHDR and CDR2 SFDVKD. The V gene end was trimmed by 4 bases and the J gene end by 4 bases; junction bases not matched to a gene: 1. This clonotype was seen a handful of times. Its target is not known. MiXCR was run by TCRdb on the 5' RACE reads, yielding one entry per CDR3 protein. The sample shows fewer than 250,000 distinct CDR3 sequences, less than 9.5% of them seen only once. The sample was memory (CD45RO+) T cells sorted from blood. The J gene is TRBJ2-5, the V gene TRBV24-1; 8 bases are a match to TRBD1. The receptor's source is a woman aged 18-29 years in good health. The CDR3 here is CATSETGGETQYF. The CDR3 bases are TGTGCCACCAGTGAAACAGGGGGAGAGACCCAGTACTTC.